This is a list of T cell receptor beta chains from one sample in a study of vaccination effects on CD4 cells after COVID-19. Sequencing used immunoSEQ multiplex PCR; TCRdb keeps in-frame clones, though not all of them. The repertoire holds around 81,000 clones, with over 75% as singletons. Their cognate antigens are unknown. The input for sequencing was CD4+ T cells from PBMCs cultured with HCoV-OC43 spike peptides, taken after COVID-19 vaccination. These receptors were collected from a human donor who received a COVID-19 vaccine. Each CDR3 is given with its conserved first and last residue. The D gene is left open where the match is weak. Clone size appears in some rows only: once, few, many, or a class for an expanded clone.

abundance,d_gene,len,v_gene,j_gene,CDR3aa,CDR3nt
NA,TRBD1,15,TRBV18,TRBJ1-5,CASSPVGTANQPQHF,TGTGCCAGCTCACCAGTGGGGACAGCGAATCAGCCCCAGCATTTT
NA,NA,14,TRBV7-2,TRBJ1-5,CASSHFRADQPQHF,TGTGCCAGCAGCCACTTCAGGGCGGATCAGCCCCAGCATTTT
NA,TRBD2,15,TRBV13,TRBJ2-3,CASSLYGGASDTQYF,TGTGCCAGCAGCTTATACGGGGGGGCGTCAGATACGCAGTATTTT
NA,NA,13,TRBV10-3,TRBJ1-2,CAISGYSDYGYTF,TGTGCCATCAGTGGGTACAGCGACTATGGCTACACCTTC
NA,TRBD1,18,TRBV5-1,TRBJ1-3,CASSLGTGVADSGNTIYF,TGCGCCAGCAGCCTCGGGACAGGCGTAGCGGACTCTGGAAACACCATATATTTT
NA,NA,11,TRBV11-1,TRBJ2-5,CASSLRETQYF,TGTGCCAGCAGCTTAAGAGAGACCCAGTACTTC
NA,NA,17,TRBV19,TRBJ1-5,CASSIRLLRDINQPQHF,TGTGCCAGTAGTATTCGTCTATTACGGGACATCAATCAGCCCCAGCATTTT
NA,TRBD1,15,TRBV6-1,TRBJ1-6,CASSEPTGVNSPLHF,TGTGCCAGCAGTGAACCGACAGGGGTTAACTCACCCCTCCACTTT
NA,TRBD1,13,TRBV11-1,TRBJ1-2,CASSFGQGYGYTF,TGTGCCAGCAGCTTCGGACAGGGGTATGGCTACACCTTC
NA,NA,11,TRBV6-5,TRBJ1-2,CATRSGEGYTF,TGTGCCACCAGATCGGGGGAGGGCTACACCTTC
once,NA,17,TRBV24-1,TRBJ2-1,CATSRAPPGGLYNEQFF,TGTGCCACCAGTCGCGCCCCCCCGGGCGGACTCTACAATGAGCAGTTCTTC
NA,NA,15,TRBV10-2,TRBJ1-2,CASSESSVWGYGYTF,TGCGCCAGCAGTGAGTCGTCGGTGTGGGGTTATGGCTACACCTTC
NA,TRBD1,15,TRBV6-6,TRBJ1-2,CASSPAGTGGNGYTF,TGTGCCAGCAGTCCCGCCGGGACAGGCGGTAATGGCTACACCTTC
NA,NA,14,TRBV29-1,TRBJ2-5,CSVEAPSRVETQYF,TGCAGCGTTGAGGCCCCCTCGAGGGTGGAGACCCAGTACTTC
few,TRBD1,15,TRBV19,TRBJ2-1,CASRTDRGPYNEQFF,TGTGCCAGTAGGACGGACAGGGGGCCCTACAATGAGCAGTTCTTC
NA,NA,13,TRBV5-1,TRBJ2-3,CASSLNRPDTQYF,TGCGCCAGCAGCTTGAACCGGCCAGATACGCAGTATTTT
NA,NA,14,TRBV2,TRBJ1-4,CASSPQTTNEKLFF,TGTGCCAGCAGTCCACAGACAACTAATGAAAAACTGTTTTTT
NA,NA,19,TRBV18,TRBJ1-2,CASSPRFIAEQASNYGYTF,TGTGCCAGCTCACCACGGTTTATTGCCGAGCAGGCGTCTAACTATGGCTACACCTTC
NA,NA,13,TRBV7-3,TRBJ1-2,CASSLDGRKGYTF,TGTGCCAGCAGCCTAGACGGACGAAAGGGCTACACCTTC
NA,TRBD1,13,TRBV24-1,TRBJ1-1,CATSDTGGTEAFF,TGTGCCACCAGTGATACAGGGGGAACTGAAGCTTTCTTT
NA,NA,16,TRBV30,TRBJ2-6,CAWSGQSLIRANVLTF,TGTGCCTGGAGTGGACAGAGTCTCATTAGGGCCAACGTCCTGACTTTC
NA,TRBD1,15,TRBV30,TRBJ1-2,CASAKGTGFNYGYTF,TGTGCCTCAGCCAAGGGGACAGGCTTCAACTATGGCTACACCTTC
NA,TRBD1,14,TRBV6-5,TRBJ2-3,CATQADRLSDTQYF,TGTGCCACCCAAGCGGACAGGCTCTCAGATACGCAGTATTTT
NA,NA,14,TRBV19,TRBJ2-5,CASSPGTGRKTQYF,TGTGCCAGTAGTCCGGGAACAGGGCGTAAGACCCAGTACTTC
NA,NA,13,TRBV7-2,TRBJ2-3,CATLQDFPYTQYF,TGTGCCACCTTACAGGATTTTCCTTATACGCAGTATTTT
NA,TRBD2,13,TRBV7-7,TRBJ2-1,CASSFDIAGEQFF,TGTGCCAGCAGCTTCGACATAGCGGGGGAGCAGTTCTTC
NA,NA,15,TRBV29-1,TRBJ2-5,CSVENHRDIGETQYF,TGCAGCGTCGAAAACCACCGGGACATCGGAGAGACCCAGTACTTC
NA,NA,15,TRBV6-5,TRBJ2-2,CASRIGTPNTGELFF,TGTGCCAGCAGAATTGGAACACCGAACACCGGGGAGCTGTTTTTT
NA,NA,16,TRBV6-6,TRBJ2-5,CASSYSGMWGQETQYF,TGTGCCAGCAGTTACTCGGGGATGTGGGGCCAAGAGACCCAGTACTTC
NA,TRBD1,16,TRBV5-6,TRBJ2-2,CASSGAGPGGTGELFF,TGTGCCAGCAGCGGTGCGGGTCCAGGGGGAACCGGGGAGCTGTTTTTT
few,NA,13,TRBV2,TRBJ1-1,CASSAGRFTEAFF,TGTGCCAGCAGTGCCGGACGGTTCACTGAAGCTTTCTTT
NA,NA,15,TRBV5-6,TRBJ1-6,CASSLVGGNNSPLHF,TGTGCCAGCAGCTTGGTAGGGGGAAATAATTCACCCCTCCACTTT
NA,NA,13,TRBV7-2,TRBJ1-1,CASTPGLNTEAFF,TGTGCCAGCACCCCGGGGTTGAACACTGAAGCTTTCTTT
many,NA,13,TRBV27,TRBJ1-2,CASRKPGVWGYTF,TGTGCCAGCAGAAAGCCGGGTGTTTGGGGCTACACCTTC
NA,TRBD1,15,TRBV28,TRBJ1-2,CASSFPGQINYGYTF,TGTGCCAGCAGTTTCCCGGGACAGATTAACTATGGCTACACCTTC
NA,NA,14,TRBV7-2,TRBJ2-2,CASSSTVDAGELFF,TGTGCCAGCAGCTCGACAGTCGATGCCGGGGAGCTGTTTTTT
NA,TRBD2,15,TRBV6-5,TRBJ2-1,CASINLAGGRGEQFF,TGTGCCAGCATTAACCTAGCGGGGGGCCGGGGTGAGCAGTTCTTC
few,TRBD2,15,TRBV3-1/TRBV3-2,TRBJ2-2,CASSRGLAGLWELFF,TGTGCCAGCAGCCGGGGACTAGCGGGCCTCTGGGAGCTGTTTTTT
once,TRBD1,14,TRBV5-1,TRBJ1-1,CASRTGGGNTEAFF,TGCGCCAGCAGGACAGGGGGAGGAAACACTGAAGCTTTCTTT
once,NA,15,TRBV30,TRBJ2-5,CAWSVPRGGVETQYF,TGTGCCTGGAGTGTACCCAGGGGAGGCGTAGAGACCCAGTACTTC
once,NA,14,TRBV4-1,TRBJ1-2,CASSQPTVRPGYTF,TGCGCCAGCAGCCAACCTACAGTAAGGCCAGGCTACACCTTC
NA,NA,13,TRBV12-1,TRBJ1-1,CASSLAGPTEAFF,TGTGCCAGCAGCCTCGCCGGGCCCACTGAAGCTTTCTTT
NA,TRBD2,14,TRBV29-1,TRBJ2-1,CSVVRGVSYNEQFF,TGCAGCGTTGTGCGGGGGGTATCCTACAATGAGCAGTTCTTC
few,NA,15,TRBV3-1/TRBV3-2,TRBJ1-1,CASSHSDGMNTEAFF,TGTGCCAGCAGCCATTCCGACGGAATGAACACTGAAGCTTTCTTT
NA,TRBD1,15,TRBV28,TRBJ2-5,CASMDSEGARETQYF,TGTGCCAGCATGGATAGCGAGGGGGCGCGGGAGACCCAGTACTTC
NA,NA,12,TRBV3-1/TRBV3-2,TRBJ2-3,CASAGSTDTQYF,TGTGCCAGCGCTGGTAGCACAGATACGCAGTATTTT
few,NA,13,TRBV24-1,TRBJ1-3,CATSDLLSNTIYF,TGTGCCACCAGTGATTTACTTTCAAACACCATATATTTT
NA,TRBD2,15,TRBV13,TRBJ2-2,CASSLLAGASGELFF,TGTGCCAGCAGCCTCTTAGCGGGGGCTAGCGGGGAGCTGTTTTTT
NA,NA,13,TRBV7-3,TRBJ2-5,CASSQGSGETQYF,TGTGCCAGCAGTCAGGGATCGGGGGAGACCCAGTACTTC
NA,NA,13,TRBV2,TRBJ2-5,CASSGLSRETQYF,TGTGCCAGCAGCGGGTTATCAAGGGAGACCCAGTACTTC
NA,NA,14,TRBV29-1,TRBJ2-1,CSVVAGGFYNEQFF,TGCAGCGTTGTCGCTGGGGGCTTTTACAATGAGCAGTTCTTC
NA,NA,13,TRBV30,TRBJ1-5,CAADSSINQPQHF,TGTGCCGCGGACAGTAGCATCAATCAGCCCCAGCATTTT
NA,TRBD2,16,TRBV9,TRBJ2-3,CASSGGLAGGRDTQYF,TGTGCCAGCAGCGGAGGACTAGCGGGGGGTCGAGATACGCAGTATTTT